The T cell receptor beta chain under discussion was sequenced for a study of T cell changes during pregnancy in multiple sclerosis. Germline CDR1 SGHAT, CDR2 FQNNGV. The CDR3 totals 16 residues. Losses at the gene ends were 1 base for V and 6 bases for J; bases not matched to a gene: 12. The repertoire was sequenced with immunoSEQ multiplex PCR; TCRdb's copy has only in-frame clones and lacks some. The sample lists approximately 20,000 clones, roughly 88% seen once, with 5.8% in the top ten. This chain connects TRBV11-2 to TRBJ2-7; 7 positions agree with TRBD1. This material consisted of CD8+ T cells from peripheral blood mononuclear cells, taken in the third trimester of pregnancy. This clonotype was sampled from a female donor in good health, enrolled as a control in a pregnancy study. In DNA, the CDR3 is TGTGCCAGCAGCTTAGGATTTGCAGAGGGGGCCGGCGAGCAGTACTTC. Translation: CASSLGFAEGAGEQYF.